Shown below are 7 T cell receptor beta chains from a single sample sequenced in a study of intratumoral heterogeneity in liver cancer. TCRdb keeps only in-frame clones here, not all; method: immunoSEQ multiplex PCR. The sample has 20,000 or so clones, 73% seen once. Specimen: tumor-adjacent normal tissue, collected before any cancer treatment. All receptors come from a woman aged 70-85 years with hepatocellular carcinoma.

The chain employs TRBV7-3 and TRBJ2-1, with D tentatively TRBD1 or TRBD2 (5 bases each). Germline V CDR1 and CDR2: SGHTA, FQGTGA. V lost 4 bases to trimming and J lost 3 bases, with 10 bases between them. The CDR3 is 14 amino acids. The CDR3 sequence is CASSYSGSYNEQFF. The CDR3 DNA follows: TGTGCCAGCAGCTACTCAGGGAGCTACAATGAGCAGTTCTTC.

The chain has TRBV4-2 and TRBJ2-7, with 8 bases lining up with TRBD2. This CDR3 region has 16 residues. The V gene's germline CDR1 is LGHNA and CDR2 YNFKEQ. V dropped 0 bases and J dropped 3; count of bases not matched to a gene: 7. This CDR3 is CASSQDLAGPFYEQYF. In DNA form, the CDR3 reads TGTGCCAGCAGCCAAGACCTAGCGGGTCCCTTCTACGAGCAGTACTTC.

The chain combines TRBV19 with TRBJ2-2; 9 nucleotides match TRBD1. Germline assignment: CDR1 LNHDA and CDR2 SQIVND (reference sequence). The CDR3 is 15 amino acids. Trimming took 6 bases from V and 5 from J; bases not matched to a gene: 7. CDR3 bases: TGTGCCAGTAGGAGTCGAGGGACAGGGACCGGGGAGCTGTTTTTT. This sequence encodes CASRSRGTGTGELFF.

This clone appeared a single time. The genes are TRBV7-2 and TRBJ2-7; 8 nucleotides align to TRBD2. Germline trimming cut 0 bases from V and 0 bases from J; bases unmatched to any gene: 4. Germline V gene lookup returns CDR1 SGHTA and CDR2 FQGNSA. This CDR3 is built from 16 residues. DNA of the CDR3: TGTGCCAGCAGCTTAGCAGCGGGAGTCAGCTCCTACGAGCAGTACTTC. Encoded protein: CASSLAAGVSSYEQYF.

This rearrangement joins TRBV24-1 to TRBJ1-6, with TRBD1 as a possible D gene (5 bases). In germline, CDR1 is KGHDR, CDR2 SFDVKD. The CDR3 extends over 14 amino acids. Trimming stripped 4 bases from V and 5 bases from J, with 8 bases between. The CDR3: CATSEGTNNSPLHF. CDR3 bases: TGTGCCACCAGTGAGGGGACGAATAATTCACCCCTCCACTTT.

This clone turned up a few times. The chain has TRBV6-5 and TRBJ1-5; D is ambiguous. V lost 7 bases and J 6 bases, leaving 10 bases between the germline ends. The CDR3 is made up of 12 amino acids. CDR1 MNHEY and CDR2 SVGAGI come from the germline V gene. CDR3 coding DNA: TGTGCCAGCAAGGGCTCGCGTCAGCCCCAGCATTTT. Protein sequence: CASKGSRQPQHF.

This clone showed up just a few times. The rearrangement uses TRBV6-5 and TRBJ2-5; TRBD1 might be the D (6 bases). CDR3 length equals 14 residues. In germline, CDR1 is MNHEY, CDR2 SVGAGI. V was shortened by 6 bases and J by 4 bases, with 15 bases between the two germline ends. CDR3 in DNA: TGTGCCAGCAGCCTAGGGGGATTGGGAGAGACCCAGTACTTC. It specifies CASSLGGLGETQYF.